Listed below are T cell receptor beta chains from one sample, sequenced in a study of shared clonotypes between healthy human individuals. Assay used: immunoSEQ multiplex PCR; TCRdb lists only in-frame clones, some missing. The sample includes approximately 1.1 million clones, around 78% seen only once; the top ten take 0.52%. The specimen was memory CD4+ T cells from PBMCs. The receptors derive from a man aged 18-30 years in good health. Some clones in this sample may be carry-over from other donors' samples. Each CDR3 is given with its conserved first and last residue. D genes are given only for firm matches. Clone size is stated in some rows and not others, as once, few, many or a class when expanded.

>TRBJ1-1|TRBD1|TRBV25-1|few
CASSEKGQGKAFF
TGTGCCAGCAGTGAGAAGGGACAGGGAAAAGCTTTCTTT
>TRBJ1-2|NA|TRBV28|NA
CASSGLGFGGYTF
TGTGCCAGCAGTGGCCTGGGTTTCGGTGGCTACACCTTC
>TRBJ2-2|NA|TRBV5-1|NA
CASSFTGTNTGELFF
TGCGCCAGCAGCTTTACCGGGACGAACACCGGGGAGCTGTTTTTT
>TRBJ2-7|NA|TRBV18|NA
CASSPPSQSYEQYF
TGTGCCAGCTCACCACCTTCCCAATCCTACGAGCAGTACTTC
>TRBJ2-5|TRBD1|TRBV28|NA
CASSLVSHAGQGLGTQYF
TGTGCCAGCAGTTTAGTTTCCCATGCGGGACAGGGGTTAGGGACCCAGTACTTC
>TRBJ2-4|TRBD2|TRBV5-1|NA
CASSLGGFNIQYF
TGTGCCAGCAGCTTGGGAGGGTTTAACATTCAGTACTTC
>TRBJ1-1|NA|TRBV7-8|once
CASSLPGLETEAFF
TGTGCCAGCAGCCTCCCAGGTCTTGAGACTGAAGCTTTCTTT
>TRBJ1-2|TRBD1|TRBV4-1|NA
CASSQTGGYGYTF
TGCGCCAGCAGCCAGACAGGGGGATATGGCTACACCTTC
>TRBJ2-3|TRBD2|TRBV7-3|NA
CASSPMARAGADTQYF
TGTGCCAGCAGCCCAATGGCCCGGGCGGGAGCAGATACGCAGTATTTT
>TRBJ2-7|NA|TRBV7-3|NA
CASSLMGGPPHEQYF
TGTGCCAGCAGCTTAATGGGCGGGCCTCCCCACGAGCAGTACTTC
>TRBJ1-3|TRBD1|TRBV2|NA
CASKTQGVDRNTIYF
TGTGCCAGCAAGACCCAGGGGGTGGATAGGAACACCATATATTTT
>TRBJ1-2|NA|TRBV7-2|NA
CASSLVGIPLGNGYTF
TGTGCCAGCAGCTTAGTCGGAATCCCCCTCGGGAATGGCTACACCTTC
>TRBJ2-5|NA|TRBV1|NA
CTSSQDPTSGSGAGETQYF
TGCACCAGCAGCCAAGATCCGACTAGCGGGAGTGGGGCTGGAGAGACCCAGTACTTC
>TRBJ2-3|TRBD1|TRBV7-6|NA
CASSLLGGQGTDTQYF
TGTGCCAGCAGCTTATTAGGGGGACAGGGTACAGATACGCAGTATTTT
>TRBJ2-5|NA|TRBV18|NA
CASSPPWAQETQYF
TGTGCCAGCTCACCACCGTGGGCCCAAGAGACCCAGTACTTC
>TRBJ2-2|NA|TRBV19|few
CATRTGGASTGELFF
TGTGCCACCCGCACCGGAGGAGCGTCCACCGGGGAGCTGTTTTTT
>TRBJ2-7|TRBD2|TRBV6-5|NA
CASSSLAGGEQYF
TGTGCCAGCAGCTCACTAGCGGGAGGGGAGCAGTACTTC
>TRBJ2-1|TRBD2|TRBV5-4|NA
CASRRTSGRGSYNEQFF
TGTGCCAGCAGGCGGACTAGCGGGAGAGGCTCCTACAATGAGCAGTTCTTC
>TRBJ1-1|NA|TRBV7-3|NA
CASSLGLPGTEAFF
TGTGCCAGCAGCTTAGGGCTCCCTGGCACTGAAGCTTTCTTT
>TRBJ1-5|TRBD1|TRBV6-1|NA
CASRPGGGGNQPQHF
TGTGCCAGCAGACCAGGGGGCGGCGGCAATCAGCCCCAGCATTTT
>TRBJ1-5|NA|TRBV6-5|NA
CASSYLGGNQPQHF
TGTGCCAGCAGTTACCTCGGGGGGAATCAGCCCCAGCATTTT
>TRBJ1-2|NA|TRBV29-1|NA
CSVAESGDGYTF
TGCAGCGTTGCTGAGTCAGGGGACGGCTACACCTTC
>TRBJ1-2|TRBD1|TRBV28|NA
CASSLSGGAGYGYTF
TGTGCCAGCAGTTTGTCAGGGGGCGCCGGCTATGGCTACACCTTC
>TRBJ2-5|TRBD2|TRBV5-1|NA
CASSPGLAGAGETQYF
TGCGCCAGCAGCCCGGGACTAGCGGGAGCTGGAGAGACCCAGTACTTC
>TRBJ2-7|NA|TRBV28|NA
CASSLEQTYEQYF
TGTGCCAGCAGTTTGGAACAGACCTACGAGCAGTACTTC
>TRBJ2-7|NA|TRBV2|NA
CASSPRSTNTYEQYF
TGTGCCAGCAGTCCACGGTCCACCAATACCTACGAGCAGTACTTC
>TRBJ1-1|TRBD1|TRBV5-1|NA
CASSSQGARGDTEAFF
TGCGCCAGCAGCTCTCAGGGGGCGAGAGGCGACACTGAAGCTTTCTTT
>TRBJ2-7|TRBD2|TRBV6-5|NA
CASSYSTSGTSGQYF
TGTGCCAGCAGTTACTCGACTAGCGGGACTTCCGGGCAGTACTTC
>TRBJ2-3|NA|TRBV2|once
CASKTRSSSTDTQYF
TGTGCCAGCAAAACGCGGTCCTCTAGCACAGATACGCAGTATTTT
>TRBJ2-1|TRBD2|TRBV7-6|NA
CASSSTGLAGNEQFF
TGTGCCAGCAGCTCCACGGGACTAGCAGGGAATGAGCAGTTCTTC
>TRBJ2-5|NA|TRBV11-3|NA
CASSLDGREQETQYF
TGTGCCAGCAGCTTAGATGGAAGGGAGCAAGAGACCCAGTACTTC
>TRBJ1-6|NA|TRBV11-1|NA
CASSLVENSPLHF
TGTGCCAGCAGCTTAGTTGAAAATTCACCCCTCCACTTT
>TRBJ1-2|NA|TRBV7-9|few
CASSSGQANYGYTF
TGTGCCAGCAGCTCGGGACAAGCTAACTATGGCTACACCTTC
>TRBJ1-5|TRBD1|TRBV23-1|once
CASSHQGTGVFQPQHF
TGCGCCAGCAGTCACCAAGGGACAGGGGTCTTTCAGCCCCAGCATTTT
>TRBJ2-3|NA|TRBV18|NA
CASSPLAGGFADTQYF
TGTGCCAGCTCACCCCTGGCTGGTGGTTTTGCAGATACGCAGTATTTT
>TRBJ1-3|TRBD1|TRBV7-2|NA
CASSLDRGLYTIYF
TGTGCCAGCAGCTTAGACAGGGGGTTGTACACCATATATTTT
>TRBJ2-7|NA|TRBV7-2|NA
CASSLGGHSYEQYF
TGTGCCAGCAGCTTAGGAGGACACTCCTACGAGCAGTACTTC
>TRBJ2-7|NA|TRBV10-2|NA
CASRTSGAPYEQYF
TGCGCCAGCAGGACCTCAGGGGCCCCTTACGAGCAGTACTTC
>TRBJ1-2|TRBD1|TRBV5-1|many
CASSAQGAVYGYTF
TGCGCCAGCAGCGCACAGGGGGCGGTCTATGGCTACACCTTC
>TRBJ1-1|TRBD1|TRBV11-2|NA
CASSLGRGLSTEAFF
TGTGCCAGCAGCTTAGGCAGGGGGCTGAGCACTGAAGCTTTCTTT
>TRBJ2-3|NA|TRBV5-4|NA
CASSLDLSRGNTQYF
TGTGCCAGCAGCTTGGATTTGTCGAGGGGGAATACGCAGTATTTT
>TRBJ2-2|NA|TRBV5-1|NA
CASSQLESTGELFF
TGCGCCAGCAGCCAACTAGAGAGCACCGGGGAGCTGTTTTTT
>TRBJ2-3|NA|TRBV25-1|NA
CASRSHTDTQYF
TGTGCCAGCAGATCTCACACAGATACGCAGTATTTT
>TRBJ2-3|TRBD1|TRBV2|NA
CASMRTGETDTQYF
TGTGCCAGCATGCGGACAGGGGAGACAGATACGCAGTATTTT
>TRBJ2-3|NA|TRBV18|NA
CASSSGQLPSTDTQYF
TGTGCCAGCTCATCCGGACAGCTCCCCAGCACAGATACGCAGTATTTT
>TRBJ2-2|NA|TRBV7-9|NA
CASSLARDTGELFF
TGTGCCAGCAGCTTAGCTCGGGACACCGGGGAGCTGTTTTTT
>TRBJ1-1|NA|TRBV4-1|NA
CASSPYPVQGHTEAFF
TGCGCCAGCAGCCCCTACCCTGTGCAGGGGCACACTGAAGCTTTCTTT
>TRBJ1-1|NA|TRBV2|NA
CASSKGQDTEAFF
TGTGCCAGCAGTAAGGGACAAGACACTGAAGCTTTCTTT
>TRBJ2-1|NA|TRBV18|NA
CASSSYSKYNEQFF
TGTGCCAGCTCATCATATTCGAAATACAATGAGCAGTTCTTC
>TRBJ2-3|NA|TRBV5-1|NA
CASSLASFSDTQYF
TGCGCCAGCAGCTTGGCTAGTTTTTCAGATACGCAGTATTTT
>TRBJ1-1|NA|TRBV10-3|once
CAISSTVNTEAFF
TGTGCCATCAGTTCGACAGTGAACACTGAAGCTTTCTTT
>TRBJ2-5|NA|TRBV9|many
CASSVGTQETQYF
TGTGCCAGCAGCGTAGGGACACAAGAGACCCAGTACTTC
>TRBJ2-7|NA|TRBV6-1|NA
CASSELKFYEQYF
TGTGCCAGCAGTGAACTGAAATTCTACGAGCAGTACTTC